What follows is one T cell receptor beta chain and its context. Data came from immunoSEQ multiplex PCR; TCRdb stores just in-frame clones and leaves some out. The sample has tens of thousands of clones; around 67% are singletons. CDR1 is LGHNA, CDR2 YSLEER, per germline. Deletions cut 4 bases from V and 0 bases from J, with 10 bases between. The CDR3 totals 16 residues. The data were taken from a study of tissue T cells after allogeneic stem cell transplantation. The material sequenced was tissue from the ileum, taken at autopsy. V is TRBV4-3 and J is TRBJ2-6; D is unresolved. The TCR sequence derives from a female donor at least 60 years old with lung cancer. The CDR3 coding sequence is TGCGCCAGCAGCCCTACGGCGGTCTCTGGGGCCAACGTCCTGACTTTC. It translates to CASSPTAVSGANVLTF.